One and the same sample provided the 14 T cell receptor beta chains below, sequenced in a study of cytomegalovirus exposure and HLA in healthy donors. The PCR was carried out with 60 Vbeta primers and 13 Jbeta primers. Sequencing used immunoSEQ multiplex PCR; TCRdb keeps in-frame clones, though not all of them. The sample has about 130,000 clones; roughly four fifths are singletons. The sequencing input was PBMCs. The receptors stem from a male donor in good health and CMV-seropositive.

The rearrangement links TRBV7-9 to TRBJ2-1; 7 nucleotides agree with TRBD1. Germline V lookup: CDR1 SEHNR, CDR2 FQNEAQ (reference sequence). CDR3 length equals 16 residues. Trimming removed 5 bases from V and 1 base from J; junction bases left unmatched: 8. Here the CDR3 reads CASSAALDRSYNEQFF. The CDR3 DNA reads TGTGCCAGCAGCGCAGCCTTGGACAGGTCCTACAATGAGCAGTTCTTC.

This clone was observed a single time. The J gene is TRBJ2-1, the V gene TRBV27, with D possibly being TRBD2 (6 bases). V lost 1 base and J 8 bases, leaving 9 bases between the germline ends. The V gene's germline CDR1 is MNHEY and CDR2 SMNVEV (reference sequence). The CDR3 covers 13 residues. The CDR3 is CASSLWGGYEQFF. Written as DNA, the CDR3 is TGTGCCAGCAGTTTATGGGGAGGTTATGAGCAGTTCTTC.

This clone appeared a single time. This chain links TRBV19 with TRBJ2-5; D remains ambiguous. CDR1 and CDR2 (germline): LNHDA, SQIVND (reference sequence). The CDR3 loop spans 13 amino acids. V dropped 4 bases and J dropped 4 bases, with 10 bases sitting between them. The CDR3 DNA follows: TGTGCCAGTAGTAATCAGGCCGGAGAGACCCAGTACTTC. Amino acid sequence: CASSNQAGETQYF.

V usage is TRBV14 and J usage is TRBJ1-2, with D possibly TRBD1 on 5 matching bases. Trimming shortened V by 4 bases and J by 7 bases, and 13 bases separated the two germline ends. The CDR3 length is 13 residues. CDR1 and CDR2 from the germline V gene are SGHDN and FVKESK. The DNA of the CDR3 is TGTGCCAGCAGCCCGAACAGGAGGGGTGGCTACACCTTC. Amino acids: CASSPNRRGGYTF.

The chain recombines TRBV27 with TRBJ2-1; TRBD2 is a possible D gene (5 bases). In germline, CDR1 is MNHEY, CDR2 SMNVEV (reference sequence). The V and J ends lost 6 bases and 4 bases respectively, with 10 bases between them. This CDR3 has 13 amino acids. The CDR3 reads CASRKSGYNEQFF. DNA for the CDR3: TGTGCCAGCAGAAAAAGCGGTTACAATGAGCAGTTCTTC.

A single count supports this clone. V usage is TRBV4-2 and J usage is TRBJ2-3, with no clear D. The germline CDR1 and CDR2 sequences are LGHNA and YNFKEQ. The germline V and J ends were trimmed by 1 base and 5 bases, with 13 bases remaining between them. CDR3 length: 15 amino acids. CDR3 in DNA: TGTGCCAGCAGCCAAGCAGATCCTGCAGGAGATACGCAGTATTTT. Translating gives CASSQADPAGDTQYF.

The V gene is TRBV10-3, the J gene TRBJ2-5; TRBD1 is a possible D gene (6 bases). The end of the DNA aligns better with TRBJ2-7, so the J call may be wrong. Germline lookup yields CDR1 ENHRY and CDR2 SYGVKD. This CDR3 has 20 amino acids. The DNA for the CDR3 is TGTGCCATCCTTTGGCCCCCCGAGGGCCAGACCGGGACACACTTTTACGAGCAGTACTTC. It codes for CAILWPPEGQTGTHFYEQYF.

The rearrangement joins TRBV7-3 to TRBJ2-1; perhaps TRBD1 as D (5 bases). Germline CDR1 and CDR2: SGHTA and FQGTGA. This CDR3 comprises 18 residues. V was clipped by 2 bases and J by 0 bases, with 17 bases between them. The CDR3 sequence is CASSLEILGQSSYNEQFF. The CDR3 DNA sequence: TGTGCCAGCAGCTTAGAGATATTGGGGCAGAGCTCCTACAATGAGCAGTTCTTC.

The chain recombines TRBV28 with TRBJ2-3; 8 bases fit TRBD1. The ends lost 6 bases at V and 5 bases at J; junction bases unmatched: 13. The germline V gene encodes CDR1 MDHEN and CDR2 SYDVKM. The CDR3 totals 16 residues. CDR3 sequence reads: CASRPPRGRQLDTQYF. The CDR3, as DNA: TGTGCCAGCAGGCCTCCCAGGGGGCGACAACTAGATACGCAGTATTTT. Complete variable domain (other parts from reference TRBV28 and TRBJ2-3): DVKVTQSSRYLVKRTGEKVFLECVQDMDHENMFWYRQDPGLGLRLIYFSYDVKMKEKGDIPEGYSVSREKKERFSLILESASTNQTSMYLCASRPPRGRQLDTQYFGPGTRLTVL.

The rearrangement links TRBV6-1 to TRBJ1-5; D gene unclear. V dropped 5 bases and J dropped 6 bases, with 17 bases sitting between them. Germline V gene data show CDR1 as MNHNS and CDR2 as SASEGT. The length of the CDR3 is 15 residues. CDR3 DNA: TGTGCCAGCAGTACAAAGCGGGAGGCCGGTCAGCCCCAGCATTTT. It encodes CASSTKREAGQPQHF.

A few counts support this clone. The chain couples TRBV4-1 to TRBJ2-7; 11 bases match TRBD2. This CDR3 contains 17 residues. With 3 bases clipped from V and 4 bases from J, the junction kept 11 bases outside the gene matches. Germline V gene sequence: CDR1 MGHRA, CDR2 YSYEKL. For the CDR3, the DNA is TGCGCCAGCAGCCAGGGATTCACCGGGACTAGCGGTTACGAGCAGTACTTC. This translates into CASSQGFTGTSGYEQYF.

The chain has TRBV5-5 and TRBJ2-7; TRBD1 matches 9 bases. Trimming at V came to 0 bases and at J to 3 bases, leaving 4 bases not matched to a gene. Germline-derived CDR1 and CDR2 are SGHKS and YYEKEE (reference sequence). The CDR3 contains 15 residues. The CDR3 sequence is CASSLGGQGGYEQYF. The CDR3 DNA reads as TGTGCCAGCAGCTTGGGGGGACAGGGAGGCTACGAGCAGTACTTC.

The V gene is TRBV18, the J gene TRBJ1-3; D perhaps matches TRBD1 (6 bases). Germline V lookup: CDR1 KGHSH, CDR2 LQKENI. This CDR3 comprises 14 residues. Trimming removed 8 bases at V and 4 bases at J, with 15 bases between. The CDR3: CASASQGSGNTIYF. CDR3 DNA sequence: TGTGCCAGCGCCTCACAGGGATCCGGAAACACCATATATTTT.

The chain uses TRBV28 and TRBJ1-5; 7 bases fit TRBD1. Trimming took 3 bases from V and 2 from J; bases not matched to a gene: 7. This CDR3 contains 16 residues. CDR1 is MDHEN and CDR2 is SYDVKM in the germline V gene. The CDR3 DNA reads TGTGCCAGCAGTTTTGAGGGGGCGAGTGGCAATCAGCCCCAGCATTTT. As protein: CASSFEGASGNQPQHF.